This TCR beta chain was sequenced for a study of Ad26.COV2.S vaccination and SARS-CoV-2 variants. Looking at the study overall: Participants got Ad26.COV2.S intramuscularly, once or twice 56 days apart.

Turning to this clone: What it binds is unknown.

Trimming removed 1 base from V and 4 bases from J, with 8 bases in between. The CDR3 extends over 14 amino acids. CDR1 SGHRS and CDR2 YFSETQ come from the germline V gene. Whole-study findings and limits: The TCR breadth and depth analyses may have produced an underestimate of total T cell responses.

Specified treatment: some 20 received Ad26.COV2.S at low or high dose, single or two shots; roughly five received placebo; per-sample allocation not given. Material that was analyzed had been drawn on day 63 after the first vaccine or placebo injection. This adult donor, from Boston, was 18-55 years old. An Ad26 vector was used to express Wuhan-strain SARS-CoV-2 spike as the vaccine. The protocol was immunoSEQ multiplex PCR, while the TCRdb copy is restricted to in-frame clones and leaves out a portion. The sample shows 360,000 or so clones, around 89% of them seen only once. V is TRBV5-1 and J is TRBJ2-2; no firm D call. The sample in question was peripheral blood, obtained in a trial of Ad26.COV2.S vaccine versus placebo. This receptor was identified in a person aged 18 to 65 who received the Ad26.COV2.S COVID-19 vaccine or a placebo. The CDR3 reads CASSLLRSTGELFF. In DNA, the CDR3 is TGCGCCAGCAGCTTGTTAAGGAGCACCGGGGAGCTGTTTTTT.